This T cell receptor beta chain was captured in a study of monozygotic twins with inflammatory bowel disease. Study observations and caveats: Relative clonotype sharing with others was diminished in IBD patients versus healthy twins, particularly with disease activity.

Concerning this clonotype itself: Its antigen is still unknown.

Germline V gene sequence: CDR1 LGHDT, CDR2 YNNKEL (reference sequence). The CDR3 consists of 17 residues. Template-switch reactions added UMIs with a 6-nucleotide sample barcode. The study subjected TCRalpha and TCRbeta cDNA to two nested PCRs of approximately 16 and 10 cycles. From its re-call of the 5' RACE reads, TCRdb lists each CDR3 protein once, without DNA. Its table records 400,000 or so distinct CDR3 sequences. It was from whole blood, with no T cell sorting, that total RNA was isolated. The source of this sequence is a human donor with ulcerative colitis or Crohn's disease, or a healthy co-twin of an affected twin (not recorded which). The sequencing input was blood. The J gene is TRBJ2-5, the V gene TRBV3-1; TCRdb's D call of TRBD2 is untestable without DNA. This chain's CDR3 is CASSQGATSGGAETQYF.